This TCR beta chain was recovered during a study of cytomegalovirus exposure and HLA in healthy donors. The primer mix had 60 Vbeta and 13 Jbeta primers. TCRdb keeps only in-frame clones here, not all; method: immunoSEQ multiplex PCR. In the table there are about 160,000 clones, approximately 81% of which are singletons. Study-wide findings and caveats: CMV antigen specificity was confirmed in vitro for three CMV-associated chains. In a later analysis, several top co-occurrence clusters appeared linked to parvovirus B19, influenza, CMV and Epstein-Barr virus.

With regard to this clone: What it binds is unknown.

Germline CDR1 is LNHDA and CDR2 is SQIVND (reference sequence). The CDR3 is 14 amino acids. The ends were cut back, 4 bases at V and 3 bases at J, with 9 bases in the middle. J is TRBJ2-2 and V is TRBV19; a possible D gene is TRBD2 (5 bases). This receptor was identified in a male donor in good health and CMV-seronegative. The sample consisted of PBMCs. In nucleotides, the CDR3 is TGTGCCAGTAGTACTACGAGGGACACCGGGGAGCTGTTTTTT. This sequence encodes CASSTTRDTGELFF.